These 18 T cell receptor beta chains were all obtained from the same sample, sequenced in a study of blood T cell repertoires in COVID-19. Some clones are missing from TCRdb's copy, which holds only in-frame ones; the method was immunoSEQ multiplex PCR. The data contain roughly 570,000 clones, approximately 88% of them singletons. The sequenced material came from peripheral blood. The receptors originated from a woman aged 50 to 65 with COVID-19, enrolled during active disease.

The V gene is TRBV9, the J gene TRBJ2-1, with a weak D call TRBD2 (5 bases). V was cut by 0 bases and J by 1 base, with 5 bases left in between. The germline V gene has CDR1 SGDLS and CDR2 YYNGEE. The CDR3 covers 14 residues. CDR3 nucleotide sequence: TGTGCCAGCAGCGTAGGGGAGTCCTACAATGAGCAGTTCTTC. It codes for CASSVGESYNEQFF. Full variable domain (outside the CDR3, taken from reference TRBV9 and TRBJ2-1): DSGVTQTPKHLITATGQRVTLRCSPRSGDLSVYWYQQSLDQGLQFLIQYYNGEERAKGNILERFSAQQFPDLHSELNLSSLELGDSALYFCASSVGESYNEQFFGPGTRLTVL.

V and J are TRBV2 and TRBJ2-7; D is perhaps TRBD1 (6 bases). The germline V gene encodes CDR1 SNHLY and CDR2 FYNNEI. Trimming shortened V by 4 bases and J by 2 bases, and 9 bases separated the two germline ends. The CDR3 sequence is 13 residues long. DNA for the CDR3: TGTGCCAGCAGTGCGACAGGAGCCTACGAGCAGTACTTC. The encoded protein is CASSATGAYEQYF.

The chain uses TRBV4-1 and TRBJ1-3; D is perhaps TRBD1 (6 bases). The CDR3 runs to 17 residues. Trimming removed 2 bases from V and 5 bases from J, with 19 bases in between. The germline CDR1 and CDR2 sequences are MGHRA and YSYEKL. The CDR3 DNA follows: TGCGCCAGCAGCCAATTTGGGGCTACAGGGATGCGAAACACCATATATTTT. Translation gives CASSQFGATGMRNTIYF.

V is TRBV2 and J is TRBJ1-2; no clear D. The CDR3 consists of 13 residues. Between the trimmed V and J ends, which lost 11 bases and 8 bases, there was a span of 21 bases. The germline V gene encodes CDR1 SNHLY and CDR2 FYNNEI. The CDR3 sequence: CASHGEAPGGYTF. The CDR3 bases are TGTGCCTCCCACGGGGAGGCCCCCGGAGGCTACACCTTC.

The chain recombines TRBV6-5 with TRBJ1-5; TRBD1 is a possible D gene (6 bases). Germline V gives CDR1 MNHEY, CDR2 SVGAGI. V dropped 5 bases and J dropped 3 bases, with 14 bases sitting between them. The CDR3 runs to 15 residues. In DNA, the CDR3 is TGTGCCAGCAGTCAACGCCGACAGGCCAATCAGCCCCAGCATTTT. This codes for CASSQRRQANQPQHF.

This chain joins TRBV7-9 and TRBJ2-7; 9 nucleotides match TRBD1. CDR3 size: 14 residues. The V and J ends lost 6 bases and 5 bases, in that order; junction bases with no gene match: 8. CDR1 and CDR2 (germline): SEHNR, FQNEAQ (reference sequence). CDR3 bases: TGTGCCAGCAGTTATGGGACAGGGATGGACGAGCAGTACTTC. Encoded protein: CASSYGTGMDEQYF.

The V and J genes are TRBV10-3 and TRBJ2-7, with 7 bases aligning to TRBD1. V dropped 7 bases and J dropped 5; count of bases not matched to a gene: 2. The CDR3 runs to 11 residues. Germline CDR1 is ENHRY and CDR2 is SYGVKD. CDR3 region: CAINRGDEQYF. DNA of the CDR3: TGTGCCATCAACAGGGGAGACGAGCAGTACTTC.

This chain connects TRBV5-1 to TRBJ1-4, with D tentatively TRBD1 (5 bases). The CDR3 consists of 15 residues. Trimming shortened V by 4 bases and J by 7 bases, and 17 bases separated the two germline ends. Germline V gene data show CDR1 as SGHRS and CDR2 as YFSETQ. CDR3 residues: CASSVQGSQGEKLFF. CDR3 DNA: TGCGCCAGCAGCGTCCAGGGTAGTCAGGGTGAAAAACTGTTTTTT.

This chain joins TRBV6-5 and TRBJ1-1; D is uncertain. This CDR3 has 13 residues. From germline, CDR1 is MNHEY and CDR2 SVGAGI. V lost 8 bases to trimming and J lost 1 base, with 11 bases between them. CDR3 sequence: CASLTESNTEAFF. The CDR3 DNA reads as TGTGCCAGCCTTACGGAGTCGAACACTGAAGCTTTCTTT.

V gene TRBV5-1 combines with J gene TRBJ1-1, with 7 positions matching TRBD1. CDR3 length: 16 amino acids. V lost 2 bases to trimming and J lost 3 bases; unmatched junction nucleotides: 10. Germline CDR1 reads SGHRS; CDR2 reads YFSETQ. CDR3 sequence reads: CASSLGWGQWDTEAFF. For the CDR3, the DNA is TGCGCCAGCAGCTTAGGCTGGGGACAGTGGGACACTGAAGCTTTCTTT.

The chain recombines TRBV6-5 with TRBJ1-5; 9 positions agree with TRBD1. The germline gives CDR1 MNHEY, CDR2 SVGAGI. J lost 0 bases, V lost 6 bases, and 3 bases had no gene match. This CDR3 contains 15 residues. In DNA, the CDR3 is TGTGCCAGCAGGGACAGGGGATATAGCAATCAGCCCCAGCATTTT. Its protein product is CASRDRGYSNQPQHF.

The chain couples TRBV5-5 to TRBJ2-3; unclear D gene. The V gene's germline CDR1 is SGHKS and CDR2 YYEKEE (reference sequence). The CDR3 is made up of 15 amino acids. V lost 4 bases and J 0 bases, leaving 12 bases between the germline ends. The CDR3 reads CASSPRPFSTDTQYF. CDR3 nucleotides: TGTGCCAGCAGCCCCCGTCCCTTTAGCACAGATACGCAGTATTTT. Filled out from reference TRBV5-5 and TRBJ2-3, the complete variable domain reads DAGVTQSPTHLIKTRGQQVTLRCSPISGHKSVSWYQQVLGQGPQFIFQYYEKEERGRGNFPDRFSARQFPNYSSELNVNALLLGDSALYLCASSPRPFSTDTQYFGPGTRLTVL.

CDR3 bases: TGTGCCTGGAGTGCTCTATGGACAGACCATAATTCACCCCTCCACTTT. This codes for CAWSALWTDHNSPLHF. The V call is TRBV30, the J call TRBJ1-6; weak D call: TRBD1 (6 bases). V lost 1 base, J lost 5 bases, and 15 bases lay in between. The germline V gene has CDR1 GTSNPN and CDR2 SVGIG (reference sequence). This CDR3 is built from 16 residues.

The chain's CDR3 is CASSHWGDYEQYF. The CDR3 nucleotides read TGCGCCAGCAGCCATTGGGGGGACTACGAGCAGTACTTC. This chain connects TRBV4-1 to TRBJ2-7; maybe TRBD2 (6 bases). Between the trimmed V and J ends, which lost 3 bases and 3 bases, there was a span of 9 bases. The CDR3 totals 13 residues. Germline V CDR1 and CDR2: MGHRA, YSYEKL.

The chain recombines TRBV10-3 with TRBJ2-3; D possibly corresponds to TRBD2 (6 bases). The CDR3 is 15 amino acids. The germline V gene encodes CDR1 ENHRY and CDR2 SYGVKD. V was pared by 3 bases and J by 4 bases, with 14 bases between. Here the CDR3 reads CAISDYSGAADTQYF. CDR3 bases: TGTGCCATCAGTGATTATAGCGGAGCGGCAGATACGCAGTATTTT.

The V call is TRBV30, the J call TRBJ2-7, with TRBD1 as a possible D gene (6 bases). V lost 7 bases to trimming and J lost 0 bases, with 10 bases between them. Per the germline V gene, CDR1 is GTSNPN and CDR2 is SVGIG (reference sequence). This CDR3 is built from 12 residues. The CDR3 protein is CAYRESSYEQYF. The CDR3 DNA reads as TGTGCCTACAGGGAGAGCTCCTACGAGCAGTACTTC.

Written as DNA, the CDR3 is TGTGCCAGCTCCTGGGCCCTTTCGTCGGCTTTCTTT. This codes for CASSWALSSAFF. The chain has TRBV12-3 or TRBV12-4 and TRBJ1-1; D is ambiguous. The CDR3 runs 12 residues. Trimming pared 8 bases from V and 11 bases from J, leaving 18 bases between.

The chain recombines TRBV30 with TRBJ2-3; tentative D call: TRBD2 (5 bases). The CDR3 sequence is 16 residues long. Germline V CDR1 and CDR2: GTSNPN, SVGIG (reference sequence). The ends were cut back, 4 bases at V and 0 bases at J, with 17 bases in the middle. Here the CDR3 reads CAWTMKGGRSTDTQYF. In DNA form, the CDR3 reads TGTGCCTGGACCATGAAGGGCGGGCGTAGCACAGATACGCAGTATTTT. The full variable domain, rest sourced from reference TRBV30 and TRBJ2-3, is SQTIHQWPATLVQPVGSPLSLECTVEGTSNPNLYWYRQAAGRGLQLLFYSVGIGQISSEVPQNLSASRPQDRQFILSSKKLLLSDSGFYLCAWTMKGGRSTDTQYFGPGTRLTVL.